This TCR beta chain was profiled in a study of blood T cell repertoires in COVID-19. About the research overall: From T cells, B-cell-depleted T cells, or PBMCs came the material, which was cDNA or gDNA.

Germline V gives CDR1 MNHEY, CDR2 SMNVEV (reference sequence). Trimming took off 9 bases at V and 4 bases at J, with 24 bases between the two ends. The CDR3 length is 16 residues. Original data processing: Using reference gene primer amplification, nucleated cell counts were estimated. The method was immunoSEQ multiplex PCR; TCRdb's version includes in-frame clones alone and lacks a portion of them. The V and J calls and the clone size are those of that table, but D and trimming were determined from the DNA. This sample has 65,000 to 70,000 clones; approximately 75% occur once, and the top ten carry 5% to 7.5%.

The sample taken for sequencing was peripheral blood. The V call is TRBV27, the J call TRBJ2-5; D possibly corresponds to TRBD1 (5 bases). The TCR was taken from a woman aged 60-75 years with acute or convalescent COVID-19. CDR3 region: CASSNRAQSRVETQYF. The CDR3 DNA sequence: TGTGCCAGTTCTAACCGGGCACAGTCCAGGGTAGAGACCCAGTACTTC.